The 2 T cell receptor beta chains reported below all come from one sample, sequenced in a study of blood T cell repertoires in COVID-19. Generated by immunoSEQ multiplex PCR, the TCRdb table keeps only in-frame clones and is missing some. Seen here are fewer than 400,000 clones, around 84% observed once, and the top ten hold about 3.6%. The sequencing input was peripheral blood. These receptors were obtained from a woman aged 18-29 years with acute or convalescent COVID-19.

The chain has TRBV5-4 and TRBJ1-2; the D is unclear. The V and J ends lost 0 bases and 7 bases respectively, with 10 bases between them. CDR3 length equals 13 residues. CDR1 and CDR2 from the germline V gene are SGHNT and YYREEE (reference sequence). The CDR3 protein is CASSLGLTSGYTF. In DNA form, the CDR3 reads TGTGCCAGCAGCTTGGGACTCACCAGTGGCTACACCTTC.

CDR3: CASSPGRTDTQYF. CDR3 DNA: TGTGCCAGCAGCCCGGGTCGGACAGATACGCAGTATTTT. V usage is TRBV5-4 and J usage is TRBJ2-3; D is ambiguous. In germline, CDR1 is SGHNT, CDR2 YYREEE (reference sequence). The CDR3 covers 13 residues. Trimming cost V 4 bases and J 3 bases, with 9 bases left between them.